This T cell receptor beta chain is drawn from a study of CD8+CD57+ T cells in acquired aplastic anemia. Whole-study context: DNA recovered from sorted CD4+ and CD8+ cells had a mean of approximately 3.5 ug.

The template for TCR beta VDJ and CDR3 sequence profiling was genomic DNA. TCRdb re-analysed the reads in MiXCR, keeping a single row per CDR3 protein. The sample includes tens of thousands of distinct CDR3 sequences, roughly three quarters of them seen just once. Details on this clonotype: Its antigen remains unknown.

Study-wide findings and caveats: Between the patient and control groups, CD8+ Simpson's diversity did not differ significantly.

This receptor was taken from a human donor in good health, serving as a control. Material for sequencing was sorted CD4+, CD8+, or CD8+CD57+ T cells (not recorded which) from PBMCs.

CDR3: CASSYEGSPLHF. The CDR3 nucleotides read TGCGCCAGCAGCTACGAAGGGTCACCCCTCCACTTT. V is TRBV5-1 and J is TRBJ1-6; D remains ambiguous. CDR1 SGHRS and CDR2 YFSETQ come from the germline V gene. V lost 3 bases, J lost 10 bases, and 8 bases lay in between. The CDR3 is 12 residues long.